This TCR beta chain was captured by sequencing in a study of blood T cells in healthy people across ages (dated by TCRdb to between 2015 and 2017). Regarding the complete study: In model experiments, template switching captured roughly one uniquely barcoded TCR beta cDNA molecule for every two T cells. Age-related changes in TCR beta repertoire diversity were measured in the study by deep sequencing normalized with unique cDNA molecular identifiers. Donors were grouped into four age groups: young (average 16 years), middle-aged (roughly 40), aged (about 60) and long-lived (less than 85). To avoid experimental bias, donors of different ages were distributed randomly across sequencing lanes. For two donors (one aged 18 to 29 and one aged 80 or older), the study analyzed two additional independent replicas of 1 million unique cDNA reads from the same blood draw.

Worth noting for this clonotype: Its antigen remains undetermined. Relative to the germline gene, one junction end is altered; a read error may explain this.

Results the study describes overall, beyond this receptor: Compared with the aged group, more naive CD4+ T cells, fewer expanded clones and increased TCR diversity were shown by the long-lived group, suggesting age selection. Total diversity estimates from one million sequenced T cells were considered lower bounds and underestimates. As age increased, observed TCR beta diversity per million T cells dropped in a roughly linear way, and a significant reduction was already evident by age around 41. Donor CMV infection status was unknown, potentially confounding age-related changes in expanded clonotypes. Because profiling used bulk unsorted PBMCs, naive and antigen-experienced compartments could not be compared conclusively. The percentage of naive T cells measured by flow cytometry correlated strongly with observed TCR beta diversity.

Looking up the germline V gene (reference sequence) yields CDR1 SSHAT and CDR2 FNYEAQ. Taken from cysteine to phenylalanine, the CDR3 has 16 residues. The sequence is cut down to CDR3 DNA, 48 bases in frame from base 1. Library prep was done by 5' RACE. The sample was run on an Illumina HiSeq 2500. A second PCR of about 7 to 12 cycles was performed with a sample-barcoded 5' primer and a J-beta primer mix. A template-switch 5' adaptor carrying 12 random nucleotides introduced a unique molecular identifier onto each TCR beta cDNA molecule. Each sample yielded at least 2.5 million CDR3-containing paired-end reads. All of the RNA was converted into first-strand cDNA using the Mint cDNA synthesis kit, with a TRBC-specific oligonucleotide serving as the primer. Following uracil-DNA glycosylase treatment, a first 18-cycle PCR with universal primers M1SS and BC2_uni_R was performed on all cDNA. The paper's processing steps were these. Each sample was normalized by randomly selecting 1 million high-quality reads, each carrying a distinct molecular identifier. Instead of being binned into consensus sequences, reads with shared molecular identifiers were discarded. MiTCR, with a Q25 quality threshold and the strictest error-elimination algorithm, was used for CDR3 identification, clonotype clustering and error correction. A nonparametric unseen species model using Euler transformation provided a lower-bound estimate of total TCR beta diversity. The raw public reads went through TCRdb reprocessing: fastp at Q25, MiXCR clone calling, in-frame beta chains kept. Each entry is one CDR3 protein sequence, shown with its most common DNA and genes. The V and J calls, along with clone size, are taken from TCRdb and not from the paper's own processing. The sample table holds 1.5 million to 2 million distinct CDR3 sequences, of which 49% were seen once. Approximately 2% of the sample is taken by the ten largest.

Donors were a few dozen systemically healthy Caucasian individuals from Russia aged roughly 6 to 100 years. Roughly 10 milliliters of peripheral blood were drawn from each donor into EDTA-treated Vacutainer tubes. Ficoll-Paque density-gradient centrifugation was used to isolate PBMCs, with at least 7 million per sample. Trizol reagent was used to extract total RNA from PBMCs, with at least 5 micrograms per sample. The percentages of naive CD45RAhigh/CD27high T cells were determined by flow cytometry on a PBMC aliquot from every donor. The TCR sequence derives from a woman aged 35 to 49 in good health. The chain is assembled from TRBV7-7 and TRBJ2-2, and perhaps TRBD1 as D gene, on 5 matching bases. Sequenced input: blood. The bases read TGTGCTAGCAGCTTAGCAGGGATAGGGGACACCGGGGAGCTGTTTTTT. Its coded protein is CASSLAGIGDTGELFF.